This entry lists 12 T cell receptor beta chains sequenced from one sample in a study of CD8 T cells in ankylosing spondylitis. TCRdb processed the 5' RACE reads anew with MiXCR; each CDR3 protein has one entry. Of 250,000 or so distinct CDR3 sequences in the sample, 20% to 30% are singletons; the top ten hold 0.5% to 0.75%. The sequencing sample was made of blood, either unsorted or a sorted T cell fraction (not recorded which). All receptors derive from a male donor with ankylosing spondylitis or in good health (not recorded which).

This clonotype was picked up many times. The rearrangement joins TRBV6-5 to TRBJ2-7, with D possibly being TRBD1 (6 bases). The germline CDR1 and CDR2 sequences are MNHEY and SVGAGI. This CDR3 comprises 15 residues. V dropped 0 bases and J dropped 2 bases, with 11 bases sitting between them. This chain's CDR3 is CASSYSGEGAYEQYF. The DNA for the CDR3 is TGTGCCAGCAGTTACTCGGGAGAGGGGGCCTACGAGCAGTACTTC.

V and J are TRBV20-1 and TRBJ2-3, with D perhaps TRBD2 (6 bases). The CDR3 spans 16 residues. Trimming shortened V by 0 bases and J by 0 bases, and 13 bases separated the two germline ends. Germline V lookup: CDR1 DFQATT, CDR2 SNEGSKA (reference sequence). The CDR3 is CSARDLGGDSTDTQYF. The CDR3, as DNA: TGCAGTGCTAGAGATCTCGGCGGGGATAGCACAGATACGCAGTATTTT.

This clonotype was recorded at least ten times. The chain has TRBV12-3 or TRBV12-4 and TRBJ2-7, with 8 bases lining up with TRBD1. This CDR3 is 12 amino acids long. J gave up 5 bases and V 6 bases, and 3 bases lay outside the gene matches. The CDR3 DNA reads TGTGCCAGCAGCTTGACAGGGGACGAGCAGTACTTC. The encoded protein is CASSLTGDEQYF.

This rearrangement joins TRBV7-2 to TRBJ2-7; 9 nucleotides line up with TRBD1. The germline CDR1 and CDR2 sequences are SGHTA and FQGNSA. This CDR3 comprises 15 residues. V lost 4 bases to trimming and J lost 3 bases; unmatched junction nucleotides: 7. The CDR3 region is CASSSYLTGGYEQYF. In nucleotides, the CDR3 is TGTGCCAGCAGCTCATATTTGACAGGGGGCTACGAGCAGTACTTC.

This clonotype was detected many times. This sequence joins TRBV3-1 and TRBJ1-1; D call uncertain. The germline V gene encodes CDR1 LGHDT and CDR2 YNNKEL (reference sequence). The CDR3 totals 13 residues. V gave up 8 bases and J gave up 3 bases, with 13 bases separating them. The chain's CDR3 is CASGEWEDTEAFF. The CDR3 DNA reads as TGTGCCAGCGGAGAATGGGAGGACACTGAAGCTTTCTTT.

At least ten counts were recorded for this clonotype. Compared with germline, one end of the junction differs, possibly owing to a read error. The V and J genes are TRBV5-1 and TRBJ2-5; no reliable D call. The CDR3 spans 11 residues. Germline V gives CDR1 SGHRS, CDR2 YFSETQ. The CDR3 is CASSREETQYF. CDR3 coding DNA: TGTGCCAGCAGCCGAGAAGAGACCCAGTACTTC.

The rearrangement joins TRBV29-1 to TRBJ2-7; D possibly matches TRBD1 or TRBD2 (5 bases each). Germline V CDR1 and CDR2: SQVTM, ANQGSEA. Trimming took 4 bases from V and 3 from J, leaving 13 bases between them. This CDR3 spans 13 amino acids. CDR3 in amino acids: CSVALQGRYEQYF. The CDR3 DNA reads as TGCAGCGTTGCGTTGCAGGGACGCTACGAGCAGTACTTC.

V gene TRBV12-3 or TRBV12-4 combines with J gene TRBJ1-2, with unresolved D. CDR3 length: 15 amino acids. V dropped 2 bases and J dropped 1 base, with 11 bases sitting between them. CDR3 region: CASSLFRSLNYGYTF. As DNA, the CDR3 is TGTGCCAGCAGTTTATTCAGGAGCCTTAACTATGGCTACACCTTC.

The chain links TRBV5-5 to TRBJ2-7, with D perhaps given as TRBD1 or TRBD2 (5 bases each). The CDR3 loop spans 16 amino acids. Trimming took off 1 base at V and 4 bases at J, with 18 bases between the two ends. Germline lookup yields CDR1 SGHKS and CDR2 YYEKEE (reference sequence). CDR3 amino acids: CASSLWPGRLTYEQYF. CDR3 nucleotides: TGTGCCAGCAGCTTGTGGCCGGGACGGTTGACATACGAGCAGTACTTC.

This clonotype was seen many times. CDR3 residues: CSALARTGTDTQYF. The DNA for the CDR3 is TGCAGTGCGCTGGCCCGTACTGGCACAGATACGCAGTATTTT. The chain has TRBV20-1 and TRBJ2-3; D gene unclear. The germline V and J ends were trimmed by 6 bases and 1 base, with 14 bases remaining between them. The CDR3 runs to 14 residues. Germline V gene lookup returns CDR1 DFQATT and CDR2 SNEGSKA (reference sequence).

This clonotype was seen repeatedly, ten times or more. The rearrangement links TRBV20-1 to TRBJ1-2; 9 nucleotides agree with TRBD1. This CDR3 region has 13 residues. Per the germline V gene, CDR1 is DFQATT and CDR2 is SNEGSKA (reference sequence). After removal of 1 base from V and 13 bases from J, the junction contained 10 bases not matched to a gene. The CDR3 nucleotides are TGCAGTGCTAGAGGCGATACAGGGGGCTTTGTCACCTTC. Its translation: CSARGDTGGFVTF.

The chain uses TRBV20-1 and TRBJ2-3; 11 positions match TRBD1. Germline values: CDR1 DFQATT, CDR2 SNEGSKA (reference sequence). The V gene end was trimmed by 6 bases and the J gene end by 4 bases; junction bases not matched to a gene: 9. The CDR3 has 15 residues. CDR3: CSAPPGTGGADTQYF. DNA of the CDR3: TGCAGTGCCCCCCCCGGGACAGGGGGAGCAGATACGCAGTATTTT.